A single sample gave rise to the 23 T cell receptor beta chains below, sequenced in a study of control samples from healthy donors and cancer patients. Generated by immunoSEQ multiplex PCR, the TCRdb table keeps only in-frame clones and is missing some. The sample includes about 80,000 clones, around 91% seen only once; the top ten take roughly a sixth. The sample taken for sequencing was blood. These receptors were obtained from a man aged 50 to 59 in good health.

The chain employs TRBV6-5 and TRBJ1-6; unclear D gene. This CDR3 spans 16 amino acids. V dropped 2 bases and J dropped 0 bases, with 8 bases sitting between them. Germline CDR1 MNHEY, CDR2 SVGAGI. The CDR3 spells CASSYTPSSYNSPLHF. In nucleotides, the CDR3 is TGTGCCAGCAGTTACACACCGAGCTCCTATAATTCACCCCTCCACTTT.

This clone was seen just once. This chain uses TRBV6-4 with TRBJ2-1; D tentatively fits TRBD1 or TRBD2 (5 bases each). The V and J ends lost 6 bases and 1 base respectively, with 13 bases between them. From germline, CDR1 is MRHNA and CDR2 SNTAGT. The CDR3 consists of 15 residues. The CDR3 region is CASSTGTDSYNEQFF. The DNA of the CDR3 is TGTGCCAGCAGCACCGGGACCGATTCCTACAATGAGCAGTTCTTC.

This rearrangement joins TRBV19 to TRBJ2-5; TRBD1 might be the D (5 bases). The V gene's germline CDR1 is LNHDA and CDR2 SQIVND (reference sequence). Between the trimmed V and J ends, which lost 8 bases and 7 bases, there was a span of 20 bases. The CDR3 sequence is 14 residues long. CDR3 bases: TGTGCCAGTGAGCAGGGCGGTGTCGGTGGGACCCAGTACTTC. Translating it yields CASEQGGVGGTQYF.

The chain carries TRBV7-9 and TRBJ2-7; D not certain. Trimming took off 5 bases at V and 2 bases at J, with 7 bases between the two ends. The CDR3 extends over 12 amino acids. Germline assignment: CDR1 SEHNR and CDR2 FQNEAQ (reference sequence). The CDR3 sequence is CASSVLTYEQYF. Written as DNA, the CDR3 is TGTGCCAGCAGCGTATTAACCTACGAGCAGTACTTC. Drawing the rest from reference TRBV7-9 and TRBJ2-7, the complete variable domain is DTGVSQNPRHKITKRGQNVTFRCDPISEHNRLYWYRQTLGQGPEFLTYFQNEAQLEKSRLLSDRFSAERPKGSFSTLEIQRTEQGDSAMYLCASSVLTYEQYFGPGTRLTVT.

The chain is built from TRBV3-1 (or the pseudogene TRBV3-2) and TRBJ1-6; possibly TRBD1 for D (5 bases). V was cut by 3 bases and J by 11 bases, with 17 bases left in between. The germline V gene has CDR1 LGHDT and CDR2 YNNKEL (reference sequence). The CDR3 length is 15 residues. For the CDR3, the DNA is TGTGCCAGCAGCCAGACGGGACGGTCTAGGACACCCCTCCACTTT. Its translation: CASSQTGRSRTPLHF.

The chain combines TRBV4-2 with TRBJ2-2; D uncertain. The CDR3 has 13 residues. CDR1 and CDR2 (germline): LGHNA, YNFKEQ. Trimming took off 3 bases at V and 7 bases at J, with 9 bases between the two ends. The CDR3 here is CASSQILSGELFF. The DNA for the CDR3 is TGTGCCAGCAGCCAGATCTTGAGCGGGGAGCTGTTTTTT.

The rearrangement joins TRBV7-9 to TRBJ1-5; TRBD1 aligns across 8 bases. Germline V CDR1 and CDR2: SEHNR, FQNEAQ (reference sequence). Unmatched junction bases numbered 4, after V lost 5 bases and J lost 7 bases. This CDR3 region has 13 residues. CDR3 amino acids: CASSAQGEQPQHF. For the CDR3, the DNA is TGTGCCAGCAGCGCACAGGGGGAACAGCCCCAGCATTTT. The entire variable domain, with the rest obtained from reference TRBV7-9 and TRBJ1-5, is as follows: DTGVSQNPRHKITKRGQNVTFRCDPISEHNRLYWYRQTLGQGPEFLTYFQNEAQLEKSRLLSDRFSAERPKGSFSTLEIQRTEQGDSAMYLCASSAQGEQPQHFGDGTRLSIL.

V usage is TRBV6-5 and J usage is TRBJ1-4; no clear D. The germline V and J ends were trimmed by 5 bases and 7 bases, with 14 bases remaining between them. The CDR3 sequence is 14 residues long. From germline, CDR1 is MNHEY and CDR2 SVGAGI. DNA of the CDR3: TGTGCCAGCAGTCCGGCTCATCTCTTTGAAAAACTGTTTTTT. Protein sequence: CASSPAHLFEKLFF.

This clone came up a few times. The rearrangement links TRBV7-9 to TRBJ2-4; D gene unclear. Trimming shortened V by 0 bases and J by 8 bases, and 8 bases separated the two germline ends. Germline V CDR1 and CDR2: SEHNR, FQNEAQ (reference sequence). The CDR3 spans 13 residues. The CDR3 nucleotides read TGTGCCAGCAGCTTAGCGGGCGGATACATTCAGTACTTC. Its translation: CASSLAGGYIQYF.

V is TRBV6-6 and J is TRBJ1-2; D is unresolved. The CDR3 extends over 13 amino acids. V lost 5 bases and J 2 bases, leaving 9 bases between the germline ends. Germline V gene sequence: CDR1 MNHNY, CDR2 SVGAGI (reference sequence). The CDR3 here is CASSPTTNYGYTF. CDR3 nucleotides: TGTGCCAGCAGTCCGACAACCAACTATGGCTACACCTTC.

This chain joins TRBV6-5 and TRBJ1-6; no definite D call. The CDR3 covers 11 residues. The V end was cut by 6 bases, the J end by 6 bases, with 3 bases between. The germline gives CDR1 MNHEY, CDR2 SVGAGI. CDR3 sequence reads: CASSANSPLHF. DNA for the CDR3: TGTGCCAGCAGCGCTAATTCACCCCTCCACTTT.

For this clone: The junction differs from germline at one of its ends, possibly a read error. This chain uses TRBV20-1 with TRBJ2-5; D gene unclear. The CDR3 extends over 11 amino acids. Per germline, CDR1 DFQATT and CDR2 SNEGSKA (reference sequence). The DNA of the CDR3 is TGCAGTTCTAGGACGGTAGAGACCCAGTACTTC. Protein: CSSRTVETQYF.

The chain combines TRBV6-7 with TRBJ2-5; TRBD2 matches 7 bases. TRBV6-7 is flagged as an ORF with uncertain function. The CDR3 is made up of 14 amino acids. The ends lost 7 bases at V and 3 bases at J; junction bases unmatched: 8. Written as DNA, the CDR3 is TGTGCCAGCATCCTGGGGGACTATAAAGAGACCCAGTACTTC. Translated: CASILGDYKETQYF.

The CDR3 nucleotides are TGTGCCAGCAGCGTCCCAGGGCCGGACACTGAAGCTTTCTTT. This gives the protein CASSVPGPDTEAFF. This chain uses TRBV9 with TRBJ1-1, with D perhaps matching TRBD1 (5 bases). CDR1 SGDLS and CDR2 YYNGEE come from the germline V gene. V lost 2 bases, J lost 3 bases, and 11 bases lay in between. The CDR3 extends over 14 amino acids.

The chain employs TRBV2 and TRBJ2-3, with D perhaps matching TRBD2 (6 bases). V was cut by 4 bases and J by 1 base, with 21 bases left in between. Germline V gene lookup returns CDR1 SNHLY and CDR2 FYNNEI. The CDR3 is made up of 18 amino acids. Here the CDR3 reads CASSGGTLMSSRTDTQYF. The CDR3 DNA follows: TGTGCCAGCAGTGGAGGGACTTTGATGTCCTCTCGCACAGATACGCAGTATTTT.

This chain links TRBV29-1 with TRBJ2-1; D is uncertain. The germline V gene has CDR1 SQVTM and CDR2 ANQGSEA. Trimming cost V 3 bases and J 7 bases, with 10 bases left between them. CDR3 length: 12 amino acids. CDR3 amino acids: CSVEATWNEQFF. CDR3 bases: TGCAGCGTTGAGGCCACCTGGAATGAGCAGTTCTTC.

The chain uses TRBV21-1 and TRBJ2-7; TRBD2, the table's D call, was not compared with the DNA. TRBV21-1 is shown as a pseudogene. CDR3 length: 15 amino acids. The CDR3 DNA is TGTGCCAGTCATAATTTAAAGGGGGGGTCCTACGAGCAGTACTTC. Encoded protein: CASHNLKGGSYEQYF.

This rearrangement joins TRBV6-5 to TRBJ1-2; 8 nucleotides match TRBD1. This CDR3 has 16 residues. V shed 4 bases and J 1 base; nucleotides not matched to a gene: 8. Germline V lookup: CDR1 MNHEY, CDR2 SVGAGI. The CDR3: CASSSRTGLFNYGYTF. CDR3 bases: TGTGCCAGCAGTTCAAGGACAGGGCTCTTTAACTATGGCTACACCTTC.

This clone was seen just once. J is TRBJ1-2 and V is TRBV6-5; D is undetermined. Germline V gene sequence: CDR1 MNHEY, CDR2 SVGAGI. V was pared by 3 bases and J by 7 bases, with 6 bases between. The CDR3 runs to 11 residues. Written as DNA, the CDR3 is TGTGCCAGCAGTTATTGGGGTGGCTACACCTTC. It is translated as CASSYWGGYTF.

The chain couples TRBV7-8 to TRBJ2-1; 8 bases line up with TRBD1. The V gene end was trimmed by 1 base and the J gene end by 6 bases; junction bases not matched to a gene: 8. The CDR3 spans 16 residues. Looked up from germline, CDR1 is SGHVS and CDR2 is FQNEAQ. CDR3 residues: CASSLGGQGASNEQFF. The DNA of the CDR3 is TGTGCCAGCAGCTTAGGGGGCCAGGGGGCGTCCAATGAGCAGTTCTTC.

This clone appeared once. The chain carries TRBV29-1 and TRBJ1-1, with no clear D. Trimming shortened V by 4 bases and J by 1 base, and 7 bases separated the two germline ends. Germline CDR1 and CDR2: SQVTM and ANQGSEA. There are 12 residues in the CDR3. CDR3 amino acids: CSVGRQNTEAFF. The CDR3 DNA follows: TGCAGCGTTGGACGGCAGAACACTGAAGCTTTCTTT.

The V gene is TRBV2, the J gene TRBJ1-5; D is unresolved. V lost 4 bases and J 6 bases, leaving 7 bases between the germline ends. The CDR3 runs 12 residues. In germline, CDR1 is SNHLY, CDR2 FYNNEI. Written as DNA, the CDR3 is TGTGCCAGCAGTGGGGAGGGTCAGCCCCAGCATTTT. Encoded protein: CASSGEGQPQHF. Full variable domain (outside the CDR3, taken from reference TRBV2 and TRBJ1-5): EPEVTQTPSHQVTQMGQEVILRCVPISNHLYFYWYRQILGQKVEFLVSFYNNEISEKSEIFDDQFSVERPDGSNFTLKIRSTKLEDSAMYFCASSGEGQPQHFGDGTRLSIL.

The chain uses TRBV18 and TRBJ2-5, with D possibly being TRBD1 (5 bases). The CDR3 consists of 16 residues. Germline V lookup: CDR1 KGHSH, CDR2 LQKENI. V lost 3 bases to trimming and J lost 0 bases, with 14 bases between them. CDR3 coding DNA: TGTGCCAGCTCACCTGGAGACAGCATGTACCAAGAGACCCAGTACTTC. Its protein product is CASSPGDSMYQETQYF.